Following are 26 T cell receptor beta chains from one sample sequenced in a study of blood T cell repertoires in COVID-19 (dated by TCRdb to 2018 to 2020). Libraries were built with the immunoSEQ multiplex PCR assay. This immuneACCESS table, as held by TCRdb, lists in-frame sequences with V and J called but not all clones. Of the missing ones, under half trace to an unresolved V gene in checked studies; the others have no known cause. The sample includes 200,000 to 250,000 clones, with roughly 85% observed a single time. The ten largest account for roughly 5% of the sample. Specimen: peripheral blood. The receptors come from a man aged 50-59 years with COVID-19, enrolled during active disease.

This clone was observed once. The V gene is TRBV27, the J gene TRBJ2-5; D is possibly TRBD1 (5 bases). V shed 5 bases and J shed 0 bases, with 13 bases lying between them. CDR3 length: 15 amino acids. Germline V CDR1 and CDR2: MNHEY, SMNVEV (reference sequence). The CDR3 nucleotides are TGTGCCAGCAGTGGGGCCTACTCGTACCAAGAGACCCAGTACTTC. This encodes CASSGAYSYQETQYF.

A single count supports this clone. The chain has TRBV12-3 or TRBV12-4 and TRBJ1-2; D is unresolved. Between the trimmed V and J ends, which lost 4 bases and 5 bases, there was a span of 11 bases. The CDR3 spans 13 residues. Here the CDR3 reads CASSSWQLYGYTF. The CDR3 nucleotides are TGTGCCAGCAGTTCATGGCAGTTATATGGCTACACCTTC.

V usage is TRBV28 and J usage is TRBJ2-5, with 8 nucleotides matching TRBD2. The V segment lost 3 bases and the J segment 2 bases; nucleotides outside the gene matches: 17. Per germline, CDR1 MDHEN and CDR2 SYDVKM. The CDR3 has 19 residues. Here the CDR3 reads CASSFFRGGGTRRQETQYF. The CDR3 DNA follows: TGTGCCAGCAGTTTTTTCAGAGGGGGGGGGACTAGACGTCAAGAGACCCAGTACTTC.

V usage is TRBV2 and J usage is TRBJ1-4; D is uncertain. V dropped 5 bases and J dropped 0 bases, with 10 bases sitting between them. This CDR3 is 15 amino acids long. The V gene's germline CDR1 is SNHLY and CDR2 FYNNEI. The CDR3 bases are TGTGCCAGCAGTCCCGCGGGTGCAACTAATGAAAAACTGTTTTTT. Protein: CASSPAGATNEKLFF.

This clone was observed once. The chain links TRBV11-2 to TRBJ1-2; 7 positions agree with TRBD1. The length of the CDR3 is 12 residues. V dropped 5 bases and J dropped 6; count of bases not matched to a gene: 3. Germline V gives CDR1 SGHAT, CDR2 FQNNGV. As DNA, the CDR3 is TGTGCCAGCAGCACGACAGGGAATGGCTACACCTTC. This gives the protein CASSTTGNGYTF.

The J gene is TRBJ2-5, the V gene TRBV6-5; D gene uncertain. This CDR3 is built from 16 residues. CDR1 and CDR2 (germline): MNHEY, SVGAGI. Trimming stripped 0 bases from V and 2 bases from J, with 13 bases between. CDR3 coding DNA: TGTGCCAGCAGTTACTCGCCAACCCCCGAGCAAGAGACCCAGTACTTC. Amino acid sequence: CASSYSPTPEQETQYF.

The V gene is TRBV3-1 (or the pseudogene TRBV3-2), the J gene TRBJ1-1; 11 bases align to TRBD1. There are 20 residues in the CDR3. J was trimmed by 5 bases and V by 11 bases; bases with no gene match: 28. CDR1 is LGHDT, CDR2 YNNKEL, per germline (reference sequence). CDR3 sequence reads: CAVFLRDRGKAGLTLTEAFF. DNA of the CDR3: TGTGCCGTTTTTCTCCGGGACAGGGGGAAGGCCGGTCTCACCCTAACTGAAGCTTTCTTT.

J is TRBJ2-7 and V is TRBV30; D might be TRBD2 (5 bases). V was pared by 4 bases and J by 0 bases, with 16 bases between. This CDR3 region has 15 residues. Germline assignment: CDR1 GTSNPN and CDR2 SVGIG (reference sequence). CDR3 sequence: CAWTHREANSYEQYF. CDR3 bases: TGTGCCTGGACCCACCGGGAAGCAAACTCCTACGAGCAGTACTTC.

This chain connects TRBV2 to TRBJ1-3, with D unresolved. In germline, CDR1 is SNHLY, CDR2 FYNNEI. There are 14 residues in the CDR3. V gave up 5 bases and J gave up 0 bases, with 8 bases separating them. For the CDR3, the DNA is TGTGCCAGCAGTAAAGACATCTCTGGAAACACCATATATTTT. Translated, it gives CASSKDISGNTIYF.

As for this clone: This is likely a read error, given that the CDR3 carries no conserved phenylalanine or tryptophan at its end. The DNA is omitted, as the CDR3 cannot be located on it reliably, and the CDR3 follows TCRdb's listing. This sequence joins TRBV3-1 (or the pseudogene TRBV3-2) and TRBJ2-7; the table's TRBD1 call for D was not verified on the DNA. The germline V gene has CDR1 LGHDT and CDR2 YNNKEL (reference sequence). The CDR3 is 15 amino acids long, termini counted. CDR3 residues: CASSQDLSTGGGPIL.

The CDR3 region has the DNA TGTGCCAGCAGCGTAGCTACTTCAGGGGCAGGGGAGACCCAGTACTTC. This translates into CASSVATSGAGETQYF. The gene calls are TRBV9 and TRBJ2-5, with D perhaps matching TRBD1 (6 bases). The CDR3 sequence is 16 residues long. The V gene lost 0 bases and the J gene lost 5 bases, with 17 bases spanning the gap. CDR1 is SGDLS and CDR2 is YYNGEE in the germline V gene.

J is TRBJ1-6 and V is TRBV27; the D gene is possibly TRBD1 (6 bases). The germline gives CDR1 MNHEY, CDR2 SMNVEV (reference sequence). The CDR3 loop spans 15 amino acids. V was clipped by 5 bases and J by 6 bases, with 14 bases between them. The CDR3 DNA is TGTGCCAGCAGTCCGCGGGCCAGGGGTAATTCACCCCTCCACTTT. It encodes CASSPRARGNSPLHF.

The rearrangement links TRBV6-6 to TRBJ2-7; no firm D call. V was trimmed by 8 bases and J by 8 bases, leaving 22 bases between them. Germline CDR1 reads MNHNY; CDR2 reads SVGAGI (reference sequence). This CDR3 comprises 14 residues. CDR3 in DNA: TGTGCCAGCGCTAAAGAGCCGACCCCGAGGCAGCAGTACTTC. It yields the protein CASAKEPTPRQQYF.

The count of this clone is one. The chain carries TRBV5-6 and TRBJ1-5; D is unresolved. The V end lost 3 bases, the J end lost 6 bases, and 13 bases lay between the germline ends. This CDR3 is built from 14 residues. The germline CDR1 and CDR2 sequences are SGHDT and YYEEEE. CDR3 coding DNA: TGTGCCAGCAGCTCGCGGGGAGAGGTTCAGCCCCAGCATTTT. This codes for CASSSRGEVQPQHF.

The chain is built from TRBV6-4 and TRBJ1-5, with D possibly matching TRBD1 (5 bases). Germline assignment: CDR1 MRHNA and CDR2 SNTAGT. The CDR3 spans 16 residues. V was shortened by 4 bases and J by 5 bases, with 18 bases between the two germline ends. CDR3 nucleotides: TGTGCCAGCAGTGGGGGGTCGGGAGGGATCCATCAGCCCCAGCATTTT. It yields the protein CASSGGSGGIHQPQHF.

The rearrangement links TRBV4-1 to TRBJ2-7; 9 bases align to TRBD1. Germline V gives CDR1 MGHRA, CDR2 YSYEKL. The V and J ends lost 0 bases and 3 bases, in that order; junction bases with no gene match: 3. This CDR3 has 15 residues. The CDR3 here is CASSQETGGSYEQYF. The CDR3 bases are TGCGCCAGCAGCCAAGAAACAGGGGGCAGCTACGAGCAGTACTTC.

This clone was counted only a few times. V gene TRBV7-9 combines with J gene TRBJ2-7; D not resolved. The length of the CDR3 is 16 residues. The ends were cut back, 0 bases at V and 2 bases at J, with 14 bases in the middle. Germline lookup yields CDR1 SEHNR and CDR2 FQNEAQ (reference sequence). The CDR3, as DNA: TGTGCCAGCAGCTTAGCGGAGACCCTGATTCCCTACGAGCAGTACTTC. Its protein is CASSLAETLIPYEQYF.

The table lists this clone with a count of one. The V and J genes are TRBV5-1 and TRBJ2-5; perhaps TRBD1 as D (6 bases). CDR1 is SGHRS and CDR2 is YFSETQ in the germline V gene. The CDR3 has 14 amino acids. V was cut by 3 bases and J by 2 bases, with 11 bases left in between. The CDR3 nucleotides read TGCGCCAGCAGCTCTGGACAGCCACAAGAGACCCAGTACTTC. Its protein product is CASSSGQPQETQYF.

The chain joins TRBV5-6 to TRBJ2-5, with 9 positions matching TRBD2. The CDR3 loop spans 15 amino acids. With V trimmed by 2 bases and J by 2 bases, 4 bases remained unmatched. The germline CDR1 and CDR2 sequences are SGHDT and YYEEEE. The CDR3 sequence is CASSFRLAEQETQYF. The CDR3 bases are TGTGCCAGCAGCTTCCGACTAGCGGAACAAGAGACCCAGTACTTC.

This chain connects TRBV7-2 to TRBJ2-7; weak D call: TRBD1 (6 bases). Trimming took off 5 bases at V and 6 bases at J, with 11 bases between the two ends. The CDR3 runs to 12 residues. Germline loops: CDR1 SGHTA, CDR2 FQGNSA. CDR3 residues: CASSRDTSEQYF. The CDR3 DNA reads as TGTGCCAGCAGCCGGGACACCAGCGAGCAGTACTTC.

The V gene is TRBV11-2, the J gene TRBJ2-1; maybe TRBD2 (5 bases). The CDR3 covers 16 residues. V lost 3 bases and J 2 bases, leaving 14 bases between the germline ends. Germline lookup yields CDR1 SGHAT and CDR2 FQNNGV. The DNA of the CDR3 is TGTGCCAGCAGCTTCGACGCGGGCGGCGCCTACAATGAGCAGTTCTTC. Translating it yields CASSFDAGGAYNEQFF.

The gene calls are TRBV20-1 and TRBJ2-5, with TRBD2 identical over 7 bases. The J segment lost 2 bases and the V segment lost 3 bases, leaving 6 bases of the junction unmatched. The CDR3 is 14 amino acids. From germline, CDR1 is DFQATT and CDR2 SNEGSKA (reference sequence). CDR3 sequence reads: CSASHPGGQETQYF. CDR3 bases: TGCAGTGCTAGTCATCCGGGGGGTCAAGAGACCCAGTACTTC.

This chain links TRBV3-1 (or the pseudogene TRBV3-2) with TRBJ2-7; 9 positions match TRBD2. The CDR3 runs to 15 residues. CDR1 is LGHDT, CDR2 YNNKEL, per germline (reference sequence). After removal of 0 bases from V and 3 bases from J, the junction contained 3 bases not matched to a gene. The CDR3 nucleotides read TGTGCCAGCAGCCAAGATGCAGCGGGGGGCTACGAGCAGTACTTC. It specifies CASSQDAAGGYEQYF.

V and J are TRBV2 and TRBJ2-5; tentative D call: TRBD1 (6 bases). CDR1 SNHLY and CDR2 FYNNEI come from the germline V gene. The V gene lost 6 bases and the J gene lost 5 bases, with 16 bases spanning the gap. The CDR3 spans 14 residues. The CDR3 DNA follows: TGTGCCAGCAGGAAACAGGGAGTCGATGAGACCCAGTACTTC. Amino acids: CASRKQGVDETQYF.

The chain is built from TRBV6-5 and TRBJ1-1; 7 positions match TRBD1. Germline CDR1 and CDR2: MNHEY and SVGAGI. CDR3 length equals 16 residues. V lost 4 bases to trimming and J lost 1 base; unmatched junction nucleotides: 9. Written as DNA, the CDR3 is TGTGCCAGCAGTTCCCGGGACAGAATTTCGAACACTGAAGCTTTCTTT. It translates to CASSSRDRISNTEAFF.

The V and J genes are TRBV5-1 and TRBJ2-3; D is possibly TRBD2 (6 bases). Trimming removed 2 bases from V and 0 bases from J, with 10 bases in between. This CDR3 contains 15 residues. Germline V CDR1 and CDR2: SGHRS, YFSETQ. DNA for the CDR3: TGCGCCAGCAGCTTTGAGCGGGTGAGCACAGATACGCAGTATTTT. Translation: CASSFERVSTDTQYF.